This is a list of T cell receptor beta chains from one sample in a study of CD4 T cells in relation to SARS-CoV-2 and coronaviruses. Generated by immunoSEQ multiplex PCR, the TCRdb table keeps only in-frame clones and is missing some. The sample consists of 25,000 to 30,000 clones, 74% of them appearing once. The antigens of these receptors remain unknown. Specimen: CD4+ T cells from PBMCs, cultured in vitro. Receptor source: a human donor in good health. Each CDR3 is given with its conserved first and last residue. Only some rows state a clone size, as once, few, many or a class for expanded clones.

-,TRBV5-5,CASTPLAGLRETQYF
-,TRBV6-2/TRBV6-3,CASSFHRGGTDTQYF
few,TRBV19,CASSRDRNSYEQYF
-,TRBV9,CASSAARRGAGAKKYF
-,TRBV4-3,CASSPLSAGGGEQFF
few,TRBV7-2,CASSLGGSQETQYF
once,TRBV6-1,CASSVAGTYNEQFF
-,TRBV6-7,CASSPTASEAFF
-,TRBV25-1,CASSELTAYQETQYF
-,TRBV19,CASSIGYNSPLHF
-,TRBV4-1,CASSPRTGTGYTF
-,TRBV18,CASSPPRTGGEQYF
-,TRBV19,CASNQGRVGEKLFF
-,TRBV11-2,CASSLGSGDSSYNEQFF
-,TRBV7-2,CASSPRRASGANVLTF
once,TRBV10-3,CAISGGQGGANVLTF
few,TRBV19,CASSSQGRQGGYTF
once,TRBV9,CASNDKGWGTDTQYF
-,TRBV21-1,CASSTTPGQGAWEQYF
-,TRBV7-2,CASTPGQGFWTNEKLFF
-,TRBV10-3,CAISDLAGGVYEQFF
-,TRBV6-2/TRBV6-3,CASTPGSETYEQYF